The TCR beta chain described here comes from a study of blood T cells in healthy people across ages. Of note for this clonotype: The antigen is undetermined.

General observations from the study: Aged donors had fewer naive CD4+ cells and lower diversity than long-lived donors. Estimated diversity across one million T cells was deemed an underestimate.

For the second PCR, which ran for about 7 to 11 cycles, a sample-barcoded 5' primer and a J-beta primer mix were used. One entry per CDR3 protein, called by TCRdb with MiXCR from the 5' RACE reads. The table shows some 1.5 million distinct CDR3 sequences, with approximately 30% occurring only once. The sequenced sample consisted of blood. The sequence derives from a woman in her thirties in good health.

The CDR3 loop is CASSLSNGQGKGYTF. For the CDR3, the DNA is TGTGCCAGCAGTTTATCGAATGGACAGGGGAAGGGCTACACCTTC. The genes are TRBV12-3 or TRBV12-4 and TRBJ1-2, with 9 bases aligning to TRBD1. This CDR3 is built from 15 residues. Trimming cost V 2 bases and J 8 bases; bases outside gene matches: 9.